This T cell receptor beta chain was sequenced for a study of control samples from healthy donors and cancer patients. The V and J ends lost 0 bases and 0 bases, in that order; junction bases with no gene match: 10. Germline CDR1 reads SGHRS; CDR2 reads YFSETQ. The CDR3 spans 19 residues. Data came from immunoSEQ multiplex PCR; TCRdb stores just in-frame clones and leaves some out. Counted here are about 230,000 clones, about 80% occurring once; the ten biggest clones make up roughly 15%. Sequenced: PBMCs. V gene TRBV5-1 combines with J gene TRBJ2-1, with TRBD2 matching over 9 bases. This TCR was sampled from a woman aged 60-75 years with lung cancer. CDR3 in amino acids: CASSLATSGWASSYNEQFF. The CDR3 region has the DNA TGCGCCAGCAGCTTGGCTACTAGCGGGTGGGCCAGCTCCTACAATGAGCAGTTCTTC.